The text below deals with one T cell receptor (beta chain). The authors' processing: Quantification of nucleated cells was approximated via reference gene primer amplification. This table comes from immunoSEQ multiplex PCR, and its TCRdb copy is limited to in-frame clones, with some not included. Clone size and the V and J calls come from that table; the DNA yielded D and trimming. The table shows about 73,000 clones, with roughly 80% occurring only once. This sample is part of a study of blood T cell repertoires in COVID-19. Overall study: COVID-19 samples collected from the United States, Italy and Spain covered acute and convalescent phases. Sources were T cells, B-cell-depleted T cells, or PBMCs; the material itself was cDNA or gDNA.

This TCR came from a human donor in a cohort sampled during active COVID-19. Sequenced: peripheral blood.

CDR3 nucleotide sequence: TGTGCCAGCAGCGTAGCTAGCGGGGGGTTTACGCAGTATTTT. Amino acids: CASSVASGGFTQYF. The genes are TRBV9 and TRBJ2-3, with 11 bases matching TRBD2. With V trimmed by 0 bases and J by 8 bases, 2 bases remained unmatched. This CDR3 is built from 14 residues. CDR1 and CDR2 from the germline V gene are SGDLS and YYNGEE.